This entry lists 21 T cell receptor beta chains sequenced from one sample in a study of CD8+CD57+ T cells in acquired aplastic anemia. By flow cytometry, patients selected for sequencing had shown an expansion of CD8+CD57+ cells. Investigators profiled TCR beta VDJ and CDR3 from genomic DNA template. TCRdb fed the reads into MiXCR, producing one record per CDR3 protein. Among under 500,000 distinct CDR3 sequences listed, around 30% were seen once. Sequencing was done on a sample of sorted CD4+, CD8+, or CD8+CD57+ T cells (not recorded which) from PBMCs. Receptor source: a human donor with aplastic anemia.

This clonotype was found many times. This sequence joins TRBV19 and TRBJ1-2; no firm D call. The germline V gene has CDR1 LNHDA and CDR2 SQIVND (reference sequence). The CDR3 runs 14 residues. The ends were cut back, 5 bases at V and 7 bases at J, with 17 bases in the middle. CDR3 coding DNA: TGTGCCAGTAGTGCAATCCCCGAATTCGGTGGCTACACCTTC. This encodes CASSAIPEFGGYTF.

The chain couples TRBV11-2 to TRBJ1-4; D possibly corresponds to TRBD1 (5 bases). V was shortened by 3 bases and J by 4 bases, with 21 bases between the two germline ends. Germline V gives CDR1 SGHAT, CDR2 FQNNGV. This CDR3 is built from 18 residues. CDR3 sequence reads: CASSLNLPGQGNNEKLFF. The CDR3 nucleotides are TGTGCCAGCAGCTTGAATTTGCCTGGCCAGGGCAATAATGAAAAACTGTTTTTT.

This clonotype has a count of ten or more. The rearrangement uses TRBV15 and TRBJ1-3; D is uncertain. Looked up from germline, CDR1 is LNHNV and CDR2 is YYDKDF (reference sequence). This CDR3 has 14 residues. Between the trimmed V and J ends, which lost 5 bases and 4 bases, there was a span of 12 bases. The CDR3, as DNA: TGTGCCACCAGCGGTCGGCTCCAAGGAAACACCATATATTTT. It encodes CATSGRLQGNTIYF. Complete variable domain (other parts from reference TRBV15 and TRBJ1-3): DAMVIQNPRYQVTQFGKPVTLSCSQTLNHNVMYWYQQKSSQAPKLLFHYYDKDFNNEADTPDNFQSRRPNTSFCFLDIRSPGLGDTAMYLCATSGRLQGNTIYFGEGSWLTVV.

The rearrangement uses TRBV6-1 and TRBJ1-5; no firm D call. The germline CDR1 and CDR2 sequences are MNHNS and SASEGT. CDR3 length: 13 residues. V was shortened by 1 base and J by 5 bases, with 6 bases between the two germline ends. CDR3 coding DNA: TGTGCCAGCAGTGAAGGGATGGATCAGCCCCAGCATTTT. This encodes CASSEGMDQPQHF.

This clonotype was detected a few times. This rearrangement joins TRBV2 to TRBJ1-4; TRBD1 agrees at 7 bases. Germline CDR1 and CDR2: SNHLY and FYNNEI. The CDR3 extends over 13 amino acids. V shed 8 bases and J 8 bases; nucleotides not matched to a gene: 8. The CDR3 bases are TGTGCCAGCGGAAGGGGGCGGGAAGAAAAACTGTTTTTT. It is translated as CASGRGREEKLFF. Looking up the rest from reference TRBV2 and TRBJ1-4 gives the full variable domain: EPEVTQTPSHQVTQMGQEVILRCVPISNHLYFYWYRQILGQKVEFLVSFYNNEISEKSEIFDDQFSVERPDGSNFTLKIRSTKLEDSAMYFCASGRGREEKLFFGSGTQLSVL.

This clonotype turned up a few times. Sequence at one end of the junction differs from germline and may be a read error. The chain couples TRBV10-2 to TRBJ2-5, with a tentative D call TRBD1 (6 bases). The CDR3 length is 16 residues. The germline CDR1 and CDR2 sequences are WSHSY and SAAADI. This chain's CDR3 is CVTSDLQTGAQETQYF. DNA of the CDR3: TGTGTCACCAGTGATCTCCAGACAGGCGCCCAAGAGACCCAGTACTTC.

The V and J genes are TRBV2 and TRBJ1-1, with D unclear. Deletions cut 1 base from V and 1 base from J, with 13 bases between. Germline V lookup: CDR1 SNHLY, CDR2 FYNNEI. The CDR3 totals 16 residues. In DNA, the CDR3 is TGTGCCAGCAGTGAAGGGAGACGCTCTGCGAACACTGAAGCTTTCTTT. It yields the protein CASSEGRRSANTEAFF.

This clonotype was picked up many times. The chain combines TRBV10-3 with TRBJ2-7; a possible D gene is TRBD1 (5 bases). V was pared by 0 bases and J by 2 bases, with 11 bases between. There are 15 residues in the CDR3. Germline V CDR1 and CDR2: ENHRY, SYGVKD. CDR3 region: CAISESDIPTYEQYF. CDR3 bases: TGTGCCATCAGTGAGTCGGACATCCCCACCTACGAGCAGTACTTC.

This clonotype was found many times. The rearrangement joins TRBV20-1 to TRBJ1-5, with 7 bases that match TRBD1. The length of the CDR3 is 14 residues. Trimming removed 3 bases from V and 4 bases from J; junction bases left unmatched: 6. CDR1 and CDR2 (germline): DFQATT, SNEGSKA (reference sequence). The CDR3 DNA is TGCAGTGCTAGGGGGACAGAAGGGAATCAGCCCCAGCATTTT. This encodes CSARGTEGNQPQHF.

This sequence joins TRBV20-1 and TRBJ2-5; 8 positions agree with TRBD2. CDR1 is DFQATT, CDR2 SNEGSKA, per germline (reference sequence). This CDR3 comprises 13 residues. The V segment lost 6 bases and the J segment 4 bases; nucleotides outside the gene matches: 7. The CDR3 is CSASSGIGETQYF. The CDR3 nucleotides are TGCAGTGCCAGTAGCGGGATTGGAGAGACCCAGTACTTC.

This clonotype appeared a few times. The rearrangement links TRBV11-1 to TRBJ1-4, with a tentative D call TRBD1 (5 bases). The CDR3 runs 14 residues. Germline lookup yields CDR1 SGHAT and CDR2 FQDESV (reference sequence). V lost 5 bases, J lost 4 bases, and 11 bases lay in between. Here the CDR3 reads CASSQGQINEKLFF. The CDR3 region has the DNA TGTGCCAGCAGCCAAGGACAAATTAATGAAAAACTGTTTTTT.

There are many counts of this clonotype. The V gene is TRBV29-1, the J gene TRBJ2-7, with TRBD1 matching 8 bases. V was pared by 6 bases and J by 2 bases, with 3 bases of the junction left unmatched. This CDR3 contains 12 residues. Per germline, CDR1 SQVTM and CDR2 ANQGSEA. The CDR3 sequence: CSVRRGPYEQYF. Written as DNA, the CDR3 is TGCAGCGTGCGCAGGGGGCCCTACGAGCAGTACTTC.

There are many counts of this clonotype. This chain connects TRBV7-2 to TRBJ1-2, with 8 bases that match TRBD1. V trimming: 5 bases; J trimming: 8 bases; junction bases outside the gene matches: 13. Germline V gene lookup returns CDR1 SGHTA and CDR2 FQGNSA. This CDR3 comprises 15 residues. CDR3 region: CASSAAGDRSIGYTF. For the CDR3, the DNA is TGTGCCAGCAGCGCGGCCGGGGACAGGTCTATCGGCTACACCTTC.

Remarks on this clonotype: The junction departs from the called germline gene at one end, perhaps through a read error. The CDR3 bases are TGTGCCAGCAGGGACCCGGGACAGGGGGCCTACGTCCTGACTTTC. Its protein product is CASRDPGQGAYVLTF. This rearrangement joins TRBV2 to TRBJ2-6; 12 bases agree with TRBD1. Germline V lookup: CDR1 SNHLY, CDR2 FYNNEI. This CDR3 has 15 residues.

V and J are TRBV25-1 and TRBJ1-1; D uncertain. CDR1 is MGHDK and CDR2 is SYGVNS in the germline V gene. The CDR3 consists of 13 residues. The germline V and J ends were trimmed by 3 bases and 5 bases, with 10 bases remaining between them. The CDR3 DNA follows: TGTGCCAGCAGTGAGCATCCCCTGACTGAAGCTTTCTTT. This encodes CASSEHPLTEAFF. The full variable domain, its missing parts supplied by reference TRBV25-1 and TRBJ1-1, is EADIYQTPRYLVIGTGKKITLECSQTMGHDKMYWYQQDPGMELHLIHYSYGVNSTEKGDLSSESTVSRIRTEHFPLTLESARPSHTSQYLCASSEHPLTEAFFGQGTRLTVV.

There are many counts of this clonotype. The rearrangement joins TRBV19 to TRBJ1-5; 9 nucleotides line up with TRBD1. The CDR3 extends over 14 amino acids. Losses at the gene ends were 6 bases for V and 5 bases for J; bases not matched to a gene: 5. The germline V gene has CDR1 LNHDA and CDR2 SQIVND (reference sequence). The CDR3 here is CASSRTGEDQPQHF. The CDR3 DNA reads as TGTGCCAGTAGCAGGACAGGGGAGGATCAGCCCCAGCATTTT.

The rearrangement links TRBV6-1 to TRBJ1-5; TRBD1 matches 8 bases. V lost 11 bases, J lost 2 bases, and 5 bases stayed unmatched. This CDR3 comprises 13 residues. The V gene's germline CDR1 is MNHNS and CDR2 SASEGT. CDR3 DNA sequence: TGTGCCGGACAGGGCGATGGCAATCAGCCCCAGCATTTT. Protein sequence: CAGQGDGNQPQHF.

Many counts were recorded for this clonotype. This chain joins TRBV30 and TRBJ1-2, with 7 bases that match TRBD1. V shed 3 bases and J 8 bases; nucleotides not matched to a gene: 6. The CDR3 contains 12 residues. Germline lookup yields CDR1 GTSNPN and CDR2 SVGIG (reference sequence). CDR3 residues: CAWSAGGLGYTF. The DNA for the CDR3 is TGTGCCTGGAGCGCAGGGGGTCTAGGCTACACCTTC.

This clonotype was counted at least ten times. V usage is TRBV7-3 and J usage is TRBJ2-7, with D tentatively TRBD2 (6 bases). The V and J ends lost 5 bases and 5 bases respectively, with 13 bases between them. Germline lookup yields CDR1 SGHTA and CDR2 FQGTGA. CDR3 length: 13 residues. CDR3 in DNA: TGTGCCAGCAGCACGACCGGCGGGGACGAGCAGTACTTC. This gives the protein CASSTTGGDEQYF. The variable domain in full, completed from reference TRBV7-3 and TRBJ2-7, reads GAGVSQTPSNKVTEKGKYVELRCDPISGHTALYWYRQSLGQGPEFLIYFQGTGAADDSGLPNDRFFAVRPEGSVSTLKIQRTERGDSAVYLCASSTTGGDEQYFGPGTRLTVT.

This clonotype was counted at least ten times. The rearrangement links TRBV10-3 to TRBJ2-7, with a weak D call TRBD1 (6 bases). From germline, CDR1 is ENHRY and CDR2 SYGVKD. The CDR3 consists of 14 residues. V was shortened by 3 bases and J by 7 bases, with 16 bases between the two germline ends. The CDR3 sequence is CAISEEGESGEQYF. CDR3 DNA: TGTGCCATCAGTGAAGAGGGGGAATCAGGTGAGCAGTACTTC.

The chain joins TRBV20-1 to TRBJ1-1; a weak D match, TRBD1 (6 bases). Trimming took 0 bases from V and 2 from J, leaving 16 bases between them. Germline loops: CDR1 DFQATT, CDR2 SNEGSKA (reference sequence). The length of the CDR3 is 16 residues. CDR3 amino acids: CSARDWGRRGNTEAFF. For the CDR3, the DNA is TGCAGTGCTAGAGATTGGGGGCGCCGGGGTAACACTGAAGCTTTCTTT.